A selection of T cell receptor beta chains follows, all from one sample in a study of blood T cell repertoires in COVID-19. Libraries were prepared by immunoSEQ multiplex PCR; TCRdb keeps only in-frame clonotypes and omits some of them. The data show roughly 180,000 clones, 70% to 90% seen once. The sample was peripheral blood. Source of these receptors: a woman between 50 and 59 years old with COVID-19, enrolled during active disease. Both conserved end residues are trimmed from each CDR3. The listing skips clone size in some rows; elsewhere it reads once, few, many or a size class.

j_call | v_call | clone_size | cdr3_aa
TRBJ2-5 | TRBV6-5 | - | ASSFSTGKETQY
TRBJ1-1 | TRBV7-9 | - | ASSLGQGNTEAF
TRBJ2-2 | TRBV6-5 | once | ASSSRGGGAGELF
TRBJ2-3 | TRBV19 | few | ASSIAGRTSWGLDTQY
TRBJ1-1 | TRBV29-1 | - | SANLYTEAF
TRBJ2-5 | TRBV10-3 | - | AISDRTGTTQY
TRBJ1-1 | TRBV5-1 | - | ASSLGRGGNTEAF
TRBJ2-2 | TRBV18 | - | ASSPNSGADTGELF
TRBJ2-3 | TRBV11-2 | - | ASSSKLAGWGTDTQY
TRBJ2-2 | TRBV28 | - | ASSSQAGGPNTGELF
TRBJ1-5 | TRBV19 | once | ASSIQDTGGQPQH
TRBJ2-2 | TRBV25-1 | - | ASSEAYRGHTGELF
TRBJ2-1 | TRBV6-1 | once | ASSEALAGGSYNEQF
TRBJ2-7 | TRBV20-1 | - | SASRSGSHEQY
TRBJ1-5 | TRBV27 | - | ASSPTGSSNQPQH
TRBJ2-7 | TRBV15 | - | ATSRDRSGTYEQY
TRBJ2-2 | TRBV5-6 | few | ASSLNPQKTGGELF
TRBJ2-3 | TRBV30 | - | AWTSGTDTQY
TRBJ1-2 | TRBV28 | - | ASSPALAGLYGYT
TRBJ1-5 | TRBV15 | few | ATSRGQGWEPQH
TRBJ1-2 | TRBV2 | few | ASRSTGSNYGYT
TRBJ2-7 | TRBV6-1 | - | ASSEGYEQY
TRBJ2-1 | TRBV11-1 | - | ASSPRTSGDYEQF
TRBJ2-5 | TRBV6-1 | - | ASSETSGRQETQY
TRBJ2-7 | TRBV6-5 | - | ASSTLAGGPHEQY
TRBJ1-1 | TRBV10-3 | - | AISDIMAGVVNTEAF
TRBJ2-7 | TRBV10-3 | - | AISESNTYEQY
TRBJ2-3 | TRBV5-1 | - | ASSSTGSSTDTQY
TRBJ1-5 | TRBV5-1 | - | ASSPGQFSNQPQH
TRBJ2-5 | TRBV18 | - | ASSRTGAQETQY
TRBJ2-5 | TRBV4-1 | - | ASSQDNGRWETQY
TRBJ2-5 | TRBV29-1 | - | SVEGSGGPQETQY
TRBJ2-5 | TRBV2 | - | ASSEVPTGGETQY
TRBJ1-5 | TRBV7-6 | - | ASSGTGGNQPQH
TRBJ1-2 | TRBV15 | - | ATSRDSIMTGEGYT
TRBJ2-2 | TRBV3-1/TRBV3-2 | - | ASSQGTHRVGTGELF
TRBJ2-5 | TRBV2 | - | ASSEIPGSETQY
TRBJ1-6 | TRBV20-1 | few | SASRESPLH
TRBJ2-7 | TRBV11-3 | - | ASSYKWPERDYEQY
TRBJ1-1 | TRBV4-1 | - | ASSQSLSRDRGKLAF
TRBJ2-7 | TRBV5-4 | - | ASSRDSNSYEQY
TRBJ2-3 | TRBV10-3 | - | AISERGSGTDTQY